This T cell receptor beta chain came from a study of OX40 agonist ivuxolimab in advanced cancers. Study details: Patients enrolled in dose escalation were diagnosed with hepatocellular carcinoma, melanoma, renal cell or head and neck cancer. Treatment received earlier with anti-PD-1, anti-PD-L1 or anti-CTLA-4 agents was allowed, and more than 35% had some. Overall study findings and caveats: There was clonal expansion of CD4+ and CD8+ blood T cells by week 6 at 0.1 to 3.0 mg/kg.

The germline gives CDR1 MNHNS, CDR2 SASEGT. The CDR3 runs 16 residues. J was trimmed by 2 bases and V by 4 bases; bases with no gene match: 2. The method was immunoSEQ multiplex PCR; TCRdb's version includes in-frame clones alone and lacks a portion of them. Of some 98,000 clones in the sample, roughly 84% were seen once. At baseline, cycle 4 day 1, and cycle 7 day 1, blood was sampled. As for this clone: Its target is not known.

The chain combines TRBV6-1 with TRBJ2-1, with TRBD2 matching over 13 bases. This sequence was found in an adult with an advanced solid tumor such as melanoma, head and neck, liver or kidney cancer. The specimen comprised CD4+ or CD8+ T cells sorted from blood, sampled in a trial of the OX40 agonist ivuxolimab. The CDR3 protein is CASSGLAGGPYNEQFF. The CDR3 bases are TGTGCCAGCAGTGGACTAGCGGGGGGCCCCTACAATGAGCAGTTCTTC.